This TCR beta chain appears in the sequencing data of a study of control samples from healthy donors and cancer patients (dated by TCRdb to between 2020 and 2021). The method behind the library was the immunoSEQ multiplex PCR assay. TCRdb retrieved this table from immuneACCESS and kept in-frame rearrangements only. Not all clones are present; in checked studies, unresolved V genes account for under half, and no reason is known for the remainder. The sample table records about 270,000 clones; roughly four fifths of these occur just once. The ten biggest clones cover 13% of the sample. The CDR3 sequence holds 12 residues, the cysteine and phenylalanine included. Only the CDR3 portion is preserved as DNA: 36 bases, with reading frame beginning at the first base. Trimming costs V 5 bases and J 5 bases, and their ends lie 13 bases apart. According to the germline V gene, CDR1 reads SQVTM and CDR2 reads ANQGSEA.

For this clone: Its binding antigen is unknown. No per-base quality is available; no much larger clone lies one base away.

The source is a woman aged 60-75 years with lung cancer. Recombination connected TRBV29-1 to TRBJ2-7; the D gene cannot be resolved reliably. Source material: PBMCs. In nucleotides, the sequence is TGCAGCGTTAGACTGAGCTCTGACGAGCAGTACTTC. Protein translation: CSVRLSSDEQYF.